A single sample is the source of the 9 T cell receptor beta chains below, sequenced in a study of shared clonotypes between healthy human individuals. Some clones are missing from TCRdb's copy, which holds only in-frame ones; the method was immunoSEQ multiplex PCR. The top ten clones hold over 1.5% of a sample with roughly 700,000 clones, about 74% of them seen once. The sample was memory CD4+ T cells sorted from blood. Subset indicated: CD45RA-negative fraction. The receptors stem from a woman in her thirties in good health.

This clone has more than one count but fewer than ten. This chain joins TRBV7-9 and TRBJ2-1; TRBD2 matches at 8 bases. V dropped 0 bases and J dropped 9; count of bases not matched to a gene: 7. This CDR3 is built from 15 residues. From germline, CDR1 is SEHNR and CDR2 FQNEAQ (reference sequence). CDR3 DNA sequence: TGTGCCAGCAGCTTAGCGGGCGCGGGAGGAGGTGAGCAGTTCTTC. This sequence encodes CASSLAGAGGGEQFF.

Note on this clone: Other DNA variants within this sample encode the same CDR3. The rearrangement uses TRBV6-5 and TRBJ2-7, with 7 bases identical to TRBD1. V lost 0 bases to trimming and J lost 0 bases; unmatched junction nucleotides: 5. CDR1 and CDR2 from the germline V gene are MNHEY and SVGAGI. This CDR3 spans 16 amino acids. CDR3 in amino acids: CASSYSGTAISYEQYF. Here the CDR3 DNA reads TGTGCCAGCAGTTACTCAGGGACAGCCATCTCCTACGAGCAGTACTTC.

This clone was seen once. This chain uses TRBV7-3 with TRBJ2-3, with D perhaps TRBD2 (6 bases). CDR1 and CDR2 (germline): SGHTA, FQGTGA. The CDR3 has 14 residues. V lost 2 bases and J 4 bases, leaving 10 bases between the germline ends. CDR3 amino acids: CASSLFGGADTQYF. DNA for the CDR3: TGTGCCAGCAGCTTATTTGGCGGGGCAGATACGCAGTATTTT.

The chain carries TRBV15 and TRBJ1-3; D is undetermined. Germline CDR1 LNHNV, CDR2 YYDKDF (reference sequence). CDR3 length: 17 residues. Trimming left V 2 bases short and J 0 bases short, with 14 bases between. CDR3 bases: TGTGCCACCAGCAGATTCGAAGAGATCCACTCTGGAAACACCATATATTTT. It yields the protein CATSRFEEIHSGNTIYF.

This clone was counted a few times. The rearrangement links TRBV5-1 to TRBJ2-3; TRBD2 aligns across 11 bases. This CDR3 region has 17 residues. Germline values: CDR1 SGHRS, CDR2 YFSETQ. The J segment lost 0 bases and the V segment lost 2 bases, leaving 5 bases of the junction unmatched. As DNA, the CDR3 is TGCGCCAGCAGCTTAATAACTAGCGGGAGTAGCACAGATACGCAGTATTTT. Its protein is CASSLITSGSSTDTQYF.

The chain joins TRBV6-6 to TRBJ1-2; D call uncertain. Germline lookup yields CDR1 MNHNY and CDR2 SVGAGI (reference sequence). V was cut by 5 bases and J by 1 base, with 8 bases left in between. The CDR3 loop spans 13 amino acids. CDR3 region: CASSQRINYGYTF. The CDR3 region has the DNA TGTGCCAGCAGTCAGCGGATTAACTATGGCTACACCTTC.

The chain uses TRBV19 and TRBJ1-2, with a weak D call TRBD1 (6 bases). Per the germline V gene, CDR1 is LNHDA and CDR2 is SQIVND (reference sequence). This CDR3 comprises 13 residues. Trimming left V 6 bases short and J 8 bases short, with 16 bases between. In DNA form, the CDR3 reads TGTGCCAGTAGACCGACAGGCCCCGTCGGCTACACCTTC. Translation: CASRPTGPVGYTF. Supplemented by reference TRBV19 and TRBJ1-2, the full variable domain reads DGGITQSPKYLFRKEGQNVTLSCEQNLNHDAMYWYRQDPGQGLRLIYYSQIVNDFQKGDIAEGYSVSREKKESFPLTVTSAQKNPTAFYLCASRPTGPVGYTFGSGTRLTVV.

The gene calls are TRBV5-1 and TRBJ2-2, with a weak D call TRBD1 (5 bases). V dropped 1 base and J dropped 0 bases, with 10 bases sitting between them. The CDR3 covers 16 residues. Germline values: CDR1 SGHRS, CDR2 YFSETQ. The CDR3 DNA reads TGCGCCAGCAGCTTGAGACAGAATACGAACACCGGGGAGCTGTTTTTT. The encoded protein is CASSLRQNTNTGELFF.

The chain combines TRBV5-5 with TRBJ2-3, with 7 positions matching TRBD1. V trimming: 4 bases; J trimming: 0 bases; junction bases outside the gene matches: 8. The CDR3 spans 16 residues. Per the germline V gene, CDR1 is SGHKS and CDR2 is YYEKEE (reference sequence). This chain's CDR3 is CASSLDRVSSTDTQYF. The DNA of the CDR3 is TGTGCCAGCAGCCTAGACAGGGTGTCTAGCACAGATACGCAGTATTTT.